The 26 T cell receptor beta chains presented below share a single source sample, sequenced in a study of blood T cell repertoires in COVID-19. Libraries were prepared by immunoSEQ multiplex PCR; TCRdb keeps only in-frame clonotypes and omits some of them. The sample includes approximately 350,000 clones, 80% to 90% of them seen just once. Sequencing was carried out using peripheral blood. The receptors originated from a woman under 40 with COVID-19, enrolled during active disease.

The chain carries TRBV4-1 and TRBJ2-1; TRBD2 agrees at 10 bases. This CDR3 is built from 16 residues. Losses at the gene ends were 1 base for V and 2 bases for J; bases not matched to a gene: 2. CDR1 and CDR2 (germline): MGHRA, YSYEKL. The CDR3 coding sequence is TGCGCCAGCAGCCAAGCAGCGGGGGGGCCCTACAATGAGCAGTTCTTC. It codes for CASSQAAGGPYNEQFF.

The rearrangement links TRBV4-3 to TRBJ2-5, with D uncertain. The CDR3 is 15 residues long. Trimming shortened V by 4 bases and J by 4 bases, and 16 bases separated the two germline ends. Per germline, CDR1 LGHNA and CDR2 YSLEER. CDR3 DNA sequence: TGCGCCAGCAGCCCTGGTGGTTTCCCCGGAGAGACCCAGTACTTC. The encoded protein is CASSPGGFPGETQYF.

This clone has just a few counts. The chain carries TRBV18 and TRBJ1-1; D ambiguous. This CDR3 region has 15 residues. Germline CDR1 KGHSH, CDR2 LQKENI. V lost 1 base to trimming and J lost 2 bases, with 11 bases between them. The CDR3 here is CASSPRAEYNTEAFF. As DNA, the CDR3 is TGTGCCAGCTCACCACGAGCGGAGTATAACACTGAAGCTTTCTTT.

The rearrangement joins TRBV19 to TRBJ2-7, with 8 bases fitting TRBD1. The germline V gene has CDR1 LNHDA and CDR2 SQIVND (reference sequence). The CDR3 loop spans 16 amino acids. Trimming took 9 bases from V and 4 from J; bases not matched to a gene: 17. The CDR3 loop reads CARSSGIAGGQYEQYF. The CDR3 DNA reads TGTGCCAGGTCCTCAGGGATTGCAGGGGGCCAGTACGAGCAGTACTTC.

A word on this clone: Other nucleotide sequences in the sample specify the same CDR3. The V gene is TRBV6-5, the J gene TRBJ1-4; D is perhaps TRBD1 (5 bases). This CDR3 region has 15 residues. Germline V gene lookup returns CDR1 MNHEY and CDR2 SVGAGI. Deletions cut 0 bases from V and 2 bases from J, with 7 bases between. The CDR3 sequence: CASSYSTATNEKLFF. The CDR3 nucleotides read TGTGCCAGCAGTTACTCGACAGCCACTAATGAAAAACTGTTTTTT.

Notes on this clone: Other DNA sequences in the same sample also yield this CDR3. The chain couples TRBV2 to TRBJ1-5; the match to TRBD1 covers 7 bases. The CDR3 totals 13 residues. Trimming cost V 6 bases and J 4 bases; bases outside gene matches: 3. Germline CDR1 reads SNHLY; CDR2 reads FYNNEI. The CDR3 spells CASSEGANQPQHF. The CDR3 DNA reads TGTGCCAGCAGCGAGGGGGCGAATCAGCCCCAGCATTTT.

This chain joins TRBV3-1 (or the pseudogene TRBV3-2) and TRBJ1-2; 9 bases line up with TRBD1. Trimming at V came to 4 bases and at J to 6 bases, leaving 15 bases not matched to a gene. Germline V gives CDR1 LGHDT, CDR2 YNNKEL (reference sequence). This CDR3 is built from 17 residues. Here the CDR3 DNA reads TGTGCCAGCAGCCCATACGGGACAGGGTCTTTGCTCCATGGCTACACCTTC. Residues: CASSPYGTGSLLHGYTF.

The chain recombines TRBV9 with TRBJ1-6; D call uncertain. The CDR3 sequence is 16 residues long. CDR1 SGDLS and CDR2 YYNGEE come from the germline V gene. The V end lost 0 bases, the J end lost 3 bases, and 10 bases lay between the germline ends. The CDR3 DNA follows: TGTGCCAGCAGCGTAGGATTGGGAGGCTATAATTCACCCCTCCACTTT. Residues: CASSVGLGGYNSPLHF.

This chain links TRBV2 with TRBJ2-1, with TRBD2 identical over 14 bases. Germline-derived CDR1 and CDR2 are SNHLY and FYNNEI. This CDR3 comprises 14 residues. The junction had 5 bases not matched to a gene; V was cut back by 7 bases and J by 9 bases. The CDR3 region is CASTGTSGGGEQFF. The CDR3 DNA reads as TGTGCCAGCACCGGGACTAGCGGGGGTGGTGAGCAGTTCTTC.

The chain recombines TRBV9 with TRBJ2-1; 8 bases line up with TRBD2. Germline CDR1 and CDR2: SGDLS and YYNGEE. V shed 1 base, J shed 7 bases, and the junction held 1 base outside the gene matches. This CDR3 spans 13 amino acids. The CDR3 DNA reads as TGTGCCAGCAGCGTATCTAGCGGGAATGAGCAGTTCTTC. It is translated as CASSVSSGNEQFF.

This chain links TRBV11-1 with TRBJ2-7, with D unresolved. There are 15 residues in the CDR3. Between the trimmed V and J ends, which lost 1 base and 4 bases, there was a span of 14 bases. Germline CDR1 SGHAT, CDR2 FQDESV (reference sequence). The CDR3 DNA sequence: TGTGCCAGCAGCTTAGTCGTGAGGAAGAGTTACGAGCAGTACTTC. This sequence encodes CASSLVVRKSYEQYF.

The chain is built from TRBV4-3 and TRBJ1-6; perhaps TRBD1 as D (5 bases). The CDR3 contains 16 residues. Per the germline V gene, CDR1 is LGHNA and CDR2 is YSLEER. V was pared by 0 bases and J by 5 bases, with 11 bases between. The DNA of the CDR3 is TGCGCCAGCAGCCAAGATGGGGGAGGAAATAATTCACCCCTCCACTTT. Residues: CASSQDGGGNNSPLHF.

J is TRBJ2-2 and V is TRBV6-2 or TRBV6-3; 12 nucleotides match TRBD2. The germline CDR1 and CDR2 sequences are MNHEY and SVGEGT. The CDR3 is 18 amino acids. Trimming cost V 2 bases and J 4 bases; bases outside gene matches: 8. In DNA, the CDR3 is TGTGCCAGCAGTTACCCGGCGACTAGCGGGAGTTCCACCGGGGAGCTGTTTTTT. Protein: CASSYPATSGSSTGELFF.

This clone has only a few counts. V usage is TRBV12-3 or TRBV12-4 and J usage is TRBJ2-1; 7 nucleotides line up with TRBD2. This CDR3 is built from 12 residues. The ends lost 6 bases at V and 8 bases at J; junction bases unmatched: 4. The CDR3 DNA is TGTGCCAGCAGCCGGACTAGTTATGAGCAGTTCTTC. Protein product: CASSRTSYEQFF.

V and J are TRBV6-1 and TRBJ2-7; TRBD1 might be the D (6 bases). V lost 0 bases to trimming and J lost 11 bases, with 14 bases between them. Germline CDR1 reads MNHNS; CDR2 reads SASEGT. The CDR3 sequence is 13 residues long. For the CDR3, the DNA is TGTGCCAGCAGTGAAGCAGGGGGAAGGCCTAAGTACGTC. It specifies CASSEAGGRPKYV.

The V and J genes are TRBV6-5 and TRBJ2-1, with D maybe TRBD1 (6 bases). The ends were cut back, 4 bases at V and 13 bases at J, with 17 bases in the middle. Looked up from germline, CDR1 is MNHEY and CDR2 is SVGAGI. The CDR3 has 13 residues. In DNA form, the CDR3 reads TGTGCCAGCAGTTTCACAGGGTACCTGTACCAGTTCTTC. It encodes CASSFTGYLYQFF.

The CDR3 reads CASSLPTGALDEKLFF. CDR3 DNA sequence: TGTGCCAGCAGCTTACCGACAGGGGCGCTAGATGAAAAACTGTTTTTT. The gene calls are TRBV7-9 and TRBJ1-4; 8 bases match TRBD1. The CDR3 spans 16 residues. Trimming cost V 2 bases and J 6 bases; bases outside gene matches: 8. Per the germline V gene, CDR1 is SEHNR and CDR2 is FQNEAQ (reference sequence).

The V gene is TRBV18, the J gene TRBJ2-2; 9 bases match TRBD1. The CDR3 has 18 amino acids. Germline V lookup: CDR1 KGHSH, CDR2 LQKENI. V lost 3 bases to trimming and J lost 1 base; unmatched junction nucleotides: 9. The CDR3 DNA is TGTGCCAGCTCACCTGCCCCGACGGGACAGGGGAACACCGGGGAGCTGTTTTTT. Amino acid sequence: CASSPAPTGQGNTGELFF. Together with reference TRBV18 and TRBJ2-2, the CDR3 gives the full variable domain: NAGVMQNPRHLVRRRGQEARLRCSPMKGHSHVYWYRQLPEEGLKFMVYLQKENIIDESGMPKERFSAEFPKEGPSILRIQQVVRGDSAAYFCASSPAPTGQGNTGELFFGEGSRLTVL.

The gene calls are TRBV3-1 (or the pseudogene TRBV3-2) and TRBJ2-7; D is perhaps TRBD2 (5 bases). This CDR3 is built from 14 residues. Trimming took 2 bases from V and 2 from J, leaving 10 bases between them. In germline, CDR1 is LGHDT, CDR2 YNNKEL (reference sequence). This chain's CDR3 is CASSQSTNAYEQYV. The CDR3, as DNA: TGTGCCAGCAGCCAATCGACTAATGCCTACGAGCAGTACGTC.

The chain uses TRBV21-1 and TRBJ1-5; the table's D call, TRBD1, has no DNA check behind it. TRBV21-1 is annotated as a pseudogene. This CDR3 has 17 residues. CDR3 nucleotides: TGTGCCAGCAGCAAAAAGTACCACAGGGGGTCGGGGCAGCCCCAGCATTTT. Translating it yields CASSKKYHRGSGQPQHF.

The V gene is TRBV4-1, the J gene TRBJ1-6, with TRBD1 matching 9 bases. The CDR3 has 18 residues. The junction had 10 bases not matched to a gene; V was cut back by 0 bases and J by 7 bases. CDR1 MGHRA and CDR2 YSYEKL come from the germline V gene. CDR3 in DNA: TGCGCCAGCAGCCAAGATCTGGGTGGGACAGGGACCAATTCACCCCTCCACTTT. It specifies CASSQDLGGTGTNSPLHF.

This rearrangement joins TRBV5-6 to TRBJ2-3; 13 bases align to TRBD2. The CDR3 consists of 18 residues. V lost 4 bases to trimming and J lost 11 bases; unmatched junction nucleotides: 19. Germline-derived CDR1 and CDR2 are SGHDT and YYEEEE. The chain's CDR3 is CASSISALALAGGLGQYF. CDR3 nucleotide sequence: TGTGCCAGCAGCATAAGCGCGTTGGCACTAGCGGGAGGGCTCGGGCAGTATTTT.

V usage is TRBV5-4 and J usage is TRBJ2-7; 10 nucleotides line up with TRBD2. The CDR3 loop spans 18 amino acids. V trimming: 0 bases; J trimming: 2 bases; junction bases outside the gene matches: 11. Germline CDR1 SGHNT, CDR2 YYREEE (reference sequence). The CDR3 DNA is TGTGCCAGCAGCTTGGCCCCGGTGCTAGCGGGGGACACCTACGAGCAGTACTTC. Protein sequence: CASSLAPVLAGDTYEQYF.

The J gene is TRBJ2-5, the V gene TRBV6-5, with 7 positions matching TRBD2. The trim removed 7 bases at V and 5 bases at J, leaving 7 bases unmatched. Germline loops: CDR1 MNHEY, CDR2 SVGAGI. This CDR3 spans 13 amino acids. This CDR3 reads CASKRGWEETQYF. CDR3 in DNA: TGTGCCAGCAAGCGGGGATGGGAGGAGACCCAGTACTTC.

CDR3 in DNA: TGTGCCAGCAGTCCCCATTCCGGTCGGGGGAGCACAGATACGCAGTATTTT. The encoded protein is CASSPHSGRGSTDTQYF. The J gene is TRBJ2-3, the V gene TRBV28; tentatively, D is TRBD2 (6 bases). The germline V gene has CDR1 MDHEN and CDR2 SYDVKM. V dropped 5 bases and J dropped 0 bases, with 18 bases sitting between them. CDR3 length equals 17 residues.

The genes are TRBV5-1 and TRBJ1-1; 7 nucleotides agree with TRBD1. CDR3 size: 17 residues. Germline V CDR1 and CDR2: SGHRS, YFSETQ. J gave up 5 bases and V 4 bases, and 17 bases lay outside the gene matches. The CDR3 DNA follows: TGCGCCAGCAGCCCTTACAGGGGCCCAGATGGGAGGACTGAAGCTTTCTTT. Translation gives CASSPYRGPDGRTEAFF.